The next 5 T cell receptor beta chains were all read from a single sample in a study of OX40 agonist ivuxolimab in advanced cancers. Sequenced by immunoSEQ multiplex PCR; TCRdb stores in-frame clones only, minus some. The sample holds tens of thousands of clones, about 90% seen once. This material consisted of CD4+ or CD8+ T cells sorted from blood, taken in a trial of the OX40 agonist ivuxolimab. These receptors all stem from an adult with an advanced solid tumor such as melanoma, head and neck, liver or kidney cancer.

This chain uses TRBV29-1 with TRBJ1-1; D uncertain. The germline gives CDR1 SQVTM, CDR2 ANQGSEA. V lost 0 bases and J lost 0, with 8 bases in between. The CDR3 runs 14 residues. The CDR3 region has the DNA TGCAGCGTTGAAGATCCTAGGCTGAACACTGAAGCTTTCTTT. As protein: CSVEDPRLNTEAFF.

The chain uses TRBV6-5 and TRBJ2-2; TRBD1 aligns across 7 bases. The V gene's germline CDR1 is MNHEY and CDR2 SVGAGI. The CDR3 has 16 residues. Trimming at V came to 0 bases and at J to 6 bases, leaving 7 bases not matched to a gene. The CDR3 sequence: CASSYSLDRVSGELFF. The CDR3 DNA reads TGTGCCAGCAGTTACTCTTTAGACAGGGTGTCCGGGGAGCTGTTTTTT.

The rearrangement uses TRBV4-2 and TRBJ2-1, with 11 bases aligning to TRBD2. The CDR3 is made up of 18 amino acids. V gave up 1 base and J gave up 4 bases; unmatched junction bases: 9. CDR1 and CDR2 (germline): LGHNA, YNFKEQ. CDR3 bases: TGTGCCAGCAGCCAAGTGCTAGCGGGGGGCCCCGGATACAATGAGCAGTTCTTC. Its translation: CASSQVLAGGPGYNEQFF.

The V call is TRBV27, the J call TRBJ2-2; 9 nucleotides line up with TRBD1. Trimming took 5 bases from V and 9 from J; bases not matched to a gene: 4. The CDR3 has 13 amino acids. Germline assignment: CDR1 MNHEY and CDR2 SMNVEV (reference sequence). CDR3 nucleotides: TGTGCCAGCAGTCCCGGGACAGGGAGGGAGCTGTTTTTT. Translation: CASSPGTGRELFF.

This sequence joins TRBV4-3 and TRBJ1-2, with D perhaps matching TRBD1 (5 bases). Trimming removed 3 bases at V and 6 bases at J, with 20 bases between. Germline loops: CDR1 LGHNA, CDR2 YSLEER. The CDR3 totals 16 residues. The CDR3 nucleotides are TGCGCCAGCAGCCACCGAGGGGAGGGGTTGGTCAATGGCTACACCTTC. Protein sequence: CASSHRGEGLVNGYTF.